The TCR beta chain under discussion was sequenced for a study of response to subunit inactivated influenza vaccine (dated 2018 in TCRdb). About the full investigation: Deep quantitative profiling of the T cell receptor repertoire was used in the study to follow responses to a trivalent subunit inactivated influenza vaccine.

The library came from RT-PCR. Reads for this sample came from an Illumina HiSeq 2500. The public reads were reanalyzed by TCRdb: fastp trimming at Q25, MiXCR alignment, in-frame beta chains only. Rows with a matching CDR3 protein are joined into one entry that keeps the most common DNA and genes. Present in this sample are about 700,000 distinct CDR3 sequences, about 15% of which were seen just once. The leading ten clones occupy around a tenth of the sample. The CDR3 contains 15 residues, cysteine and phenylalanine counted. Just CDR3 DNA is preserved here, 45 bases in frame from base 1. Looking up the germline V gene yields CDR1 MNHNS and CDR2 SASEGT. Germline trimming: 6 bases from V, 3 bases from J; junction bases outside gene matches: 7. The full study reports these points: It was suggested by the authors that each seasonal influenza vaccination may recruit only a limited number of new T cells.

On this clonotype itself: There is no known antigen for this receptor. No much larger clonotype is one base removed from it; base qualities were not supplied.

The sample was PBMCs from blood, taken 11 to 12 days after vaccination. The chain is encoded by TRBV6-1 joined to TRBJ2-3; TRBD1 lines up with 9 middle nucleotides. This clonotype originated in a man aged 45 to 65 who received an inactivated influenza vaccine. Donor details come from another sample of the same person, matched by shared clones. The DNA reads as follows: TGTGCCAGCAGCCCCGGGACAGGGTTTACAGATACGCAGTATTTT. This gives the protein CASSPGTGFTDTQYF.